The table lists the clone carrying this TCR beta chain with a count of one. Clones were read by immunoSEQ multiplex PCR, and TCRdb kept only the in-frame ones, dropping some. The sample has over 45,000 clones, about four fifths seen once. The data were taken from a study of OX40 agonist ivuxolimab in advanced cancers. In germline, CDR1 is SGHNT, CDR2 YYREEE (reference sequence). V shed 2 bases and J shed 4 bases, with 9 bases lying between them. The CDR3 is made up of 13 amino acids. This chain connects TRBV5-4 to TRBJ1-1; D might be TRBD1 (6 bases). This TCR was sampled from an adult with an advanced solid tumor such as melanoma, head and neck, liver or kidney cancer. Specimen: CD4+ or CD8+ T cells sorted from blood, collected in a trial of the OX40 agonist ivuxolimab. In nucleotides, the CDR3 is TGTGCCAGCAGCTTTTCCAGGGGCACTGAAGCTTTCTTT. It yields the protein CASSFSRGTEAFF.